The 25 T cell receptor beta chains reported below all come from one sample, sequenced in a study of blood T cells in healthy people across ages (dated by TCRdb to 2013 to 2016). The library was made by 5' RACE. The listed sequencing device is Illumina HiSeq 2500. The second PCR ran for about 7 to 11 cycles and used a J-beta primer mix along with a sample-barcoded 5' primer. TCRdb reanalyzed the raw reads on its own, using fastp at Q25 for trimming and MiXCR for clone calling, and kept in-frame beta chains. Rows are unified per CDR3 protein, each entry keeping the most common DNA and genes. For this sample the table gives 630,000 or so distinct CDR3 sequences, of which less than 40% were detected only once. The ten largest clones represent about 16% of the sample. Material for sequencing was blood. These receptors came from a woman at least 80 years old in good health. Donor details come from another sample of the same person, matched by shared clones.

In this sample, this clonotype turned up many times. The chain carries TRBV7-3 and TRBJ1-1, with TRBD1 matching over 7 bases. The V gene's germline CDR1 is SGHTA and CDR2 FQGTGA. The CDR3 contains 15 residues. V gave up 4 bases and J gave up 1 base; unmatched junction bases: 6. CDR3 nucleotides: TGTGCCAGCAGCTCCTCGACAGGGTGGAACACTGAAGCTTTCTTT. Residues: CASSSSTGWNTEAFF.

This clonotype came up many times. This chain joins TRBV20-1 and TRBJ2-5; D is uncertain. CDR1 is DFQATT, CDR2 SNEGSKA, per germline (reference sequence). V gave up 1 base and J gave up 0 bases, with 12 bases separating them. The CDR3 covers 15 residues. Written as DNA, the CDR3 is TGCAGTGCTAGAGGGTCAGAAATCTACCAAGAGACCCAGTACTTC. This codes for CSARGSEIYQETQYF.

As regards this clonotype: It may be a read error: a sequence one base away is much more abundant. The missing conserved phenylalanine or tryptophan at the end of this CDR3 makes a read error likely. The chain recombines TRBV6-5 with TRBJ2-1, with D tentatively TRBD1 or TRBD2 (5 bases each). Germline lookup yields CDR1 MNHEY and CDR2 SVGAGI. This CDR3 contains 11 residues. V lost 8 bases to trimming and J lost 5 bases, with 7 bases between them. The CDR3 sequence: CASGTNNEQFS. CDR3 DNA: TGTGCCAGCGGGACGAACAATGAGCAGTTCTCC.

Many counts were recorded for this clonotype. The chain combines TRBV6-2 or TRBV6-3 with TRBJ2-7; 7 bases are shared with TRBD1. CDR3 size: 14 residues. Trimming removed 6 bases from V and 4 bases from J; junction bases left unmatched: 9. CDR1 is MNHEY, CDR2 SVGEGT, per germline. CDR3 sequence (DNA): TGTGCCAGCAGGACAGGGCAAGTTCGGTACGAGCAGTACTTC. It is translated as CASRTGQVRYEQYF.

CDR3 nucleotide sequence: TGCAGTGCTGCCGAGGGGACTAACTATGGCTACACCTTC. It codes for CSAAEGTNYGYTF. The V and J genes are TRBV20-1 and TRBJ1-2, with D perhaps matching TRBD1 (5 bases). V lost 5 bases and J lost 0, with 10 bases in between. The CDR3 runs 13 residues. Germline V gene sequence: CDR1 DFQATT, CDR2 SNEGSKA (reference sequence).

In this sample, this clonotype turned up many times. The chain uses TRBV5-1 and TRBJ2-1; D is uncertain. Trimming cost V 0 bases and J 0 bases, with 10 bases left between them. This CDR3 contains 16 residues. Germline V gives CDR1 SGHRS, CDR2 YFSETQ. CDR3 sequence reads: CASSLVRQSSYNEQFF. The CDR3 DNA reads TGCGCCAGCAGCTTGGTTCGGCAGAGCTCCTACAATGAGCAGTTCTTC.

This clonotype has a handful of counts. This may come from a read error, since a much larger clone is one base off. The chain combines TRBV27 with TRBJ2-1; perhaps TRBD2 as D (6 bases). CDR3 length: 13 residues. The V and J ends lost 6 bases and 8 bases respectively, with 14 bases between them. Germline values: CDR1 MNHEY, CDR2 SMNVEV (reference sequence). The DNA of the CDR3 is TGTGCCAGCAGGCTTCGACTAGTCGATGAGCAGTTCTTC. Its protein is CASRLRLVDEQFF.

The chain joins TRBV7-9 to TRBJ1-1; TRBD1 is a possible D gene (5 bases). V lost 2 bases to trimming and J lost 5 bases, with 12 bases between them. The CDR3 length is 14 residues. The germline gives CDR1 SEHNR, CDR2 FQNEAQ (reference sequence). The CDR3 is CASSLKSQGTEAFF. The CDR3 region has the DNA TGTGCCAGCAGCTTAAAATCGCAGGGAACTGAAGCTTTCTTT.

The J gene is TRBJ1-2, the V gene TRBV20-1, with 11 bases identical to TRBD1. J lost 6 bases, V lost 5 bases, and 8 bases had no gene match. Germline loops: CDR1 DFQATT, CDR2 SNEGSKA (reference sequence). This CDR3 is built from 14 residues. In DNA, the CDR3 is TGCAGTGCTCTATGGGACAGGGGGATCGATGGCTACACCTTC. Residues: CSALWDRGIDGYTF.

At least ten counts were recorded for this clonotype. The chain links TRBV10-3 to TRBJ1-2, with 9 bases matching TRBD1. Germline CDR1 ENHRY, CDR2 SYGVKD. This CDR3 is built from 14 residues. V lost 2 bases and J lost 11; bases outside the gene matches: 9. This CDR3 is CAISEPRGQGMYTF. CDR3 nucleotides: TGTGCCATCAGTGAGCCCCGAGGACAGGGGATGTACACCTTC.

In this sample, this clonotype turned up many times. This chain joins TRBV6-1 and TRBJ2-5; D unclear. The CDR3 consists of 12 residues. Germline values: CDR1 MNHNS, CDR2 SASEGT. Trimming pared 0 bases from V and 9 bases from J, leaving 8 bases between. CDR3 protein: CASSEAFQAQYF. CDR3 bases: TGTGCCAGCAGTGAAGCCTTCCAGGCCCAGTACTTC.

This clonotype was detected only a few times. V gene TRBV13 combines with J gene TRBJ2-1; D perhaps matches TRBD2 (5 bases). CDR1 is PRHDT and CDR2 is FYEKMQ in the germline V gene (reference sequence). Between the trimmed V and J ends, which lost 7 bases and 6 bases, there was a span of 22 bases. The CDR3 is 16 amino acids. The CDR3 loop reads CASTRAAGVESNEQFF. Written as DNA, the CDR3 is TGTGCCAGCACAAGGGCAGCCGGGGTGGAGTCCAATGAGCAGTTCTTC.

This clonotype was observed many times. The chain uses TRBV6-2 or TRBV6-3 and TRBJ2-5; TRBD2 matches at 7 bases. The length of the CDR3 is 15 residues. With 5 bases clipped from V and 7 bases from J, the junction kept 13 bases outside the gene matches. The V gene's germline CDR1 is MNHEY and CDR2 SVGEGT. CDR3 residues: CASSHRGGARGTQYF. CDR3 coding DNA: TGTGCCAGCAGTCATCGCGGGGGAGCCCGGGGGACCCAGTACTTC.

This clonotype was counted many times. The V call is TRBV29-1, the J call TRBJ2-2; possibly TRBD1 for D (5 bases). Germline V CDR1 and CDR2: SQVTM, ANQGSEA. The germline V and J ends were trimmed by 4 bases and 11 bases, with 14 bases remaining between them. The CDR3 is 12 residues long. The CDR3 reads CSVGQTYGELFF. The CDR3 DNA is TGCAGCGTTGGACAGACCTACGGAGAGCTGTTTTTT.

The table lists this clonotype with many counts. CDR3 sequence reads: CASSVDIGVHTEAFF. CDR3 sequence (DNA): TGTGCCAGCAGCGTAGATATCGGGGTGCACACTGAAGCTTTCTTT. The chain uses TRBV9 and TRBJ1-1; D not resolved. The CDR3 sequence is 15 residues long. V was shortened by 0 bases and J by 3 bases, with 12 bases between the two germline ends. The germline gives CDR1 SGDLS, CDR2 YYNGEE.

The V and J genes are TRBV29-1 and TRBJ2-3; D uncertain. Trimming removed 3 bases at V and 2 bases at J, with 12 bases between. Germline CDR1 reads SQVTM; CDR2 reads ANQGSEA. The CDR3 runs to 14 residues. CDR3 residues: CSVEKGILTDTQYF. The CDR3, as DNA: TGCAGCGTTGAGAAGGGAATCCTCACAGATACGCAGTATTTT.

This clonotype was picked up a small number of times. The chain recombines TRBV7-2 with TRBJ1-1, with a tentative D call TRBD1 (5 bases). Germline V gene lookup returns CDR1 SGHTA and CDR2 FQGNSA. This CDR3 is built from 15 residues. Trimming took 1 base from V and 1 from J, leaving 10 bases between them. CDR3 amino acids: CASSLDGGGNTEAFF. The DNA for the CDR3 is TGTGCCAGCAGCTTAGATGGGGGAGGGAACACTGAAGCTTTCTTT.

In its sample, this clonotype was seen a few times. V usage is TRBV29-1 and J usage is TRBJ1-4, with a weak D call TRBD1 (6 bases). With 6 bases removed from V and 4 bases from J, the gap between germline ends came to 15 bases. The CDR3 is made up of 14 amino acids. CDR1 and CDR2 from the germline V gene are SQVTM and ANQGSEA. The CDR3 spells CSVATPDSNEKLFF. The CDR3 DNA sequence: TGCAGCGTAGCCACTCCGGACAGTAATGAAAAACTGTTTTTT.

This clonotype has a count of ten or more. This chain uses TRBV5-1 with TRBJ1-2; a possible D gene is TRBD1 (6 bases). Germline assignment: CDR1 SGHRS and CDR2 YFSETQ. The V gene lost 0 bases and the J gene lost 6 bases, with 9 bases spanning the gap. This CDR3 spans 13 amino acids. The CDR3 DNA reads as TGCGCCAGCAGCTTGGAGGGACACGATGGCTACACCTTC. This encodes CASSLEGHDGYTF.

There are many counts of this clonotype. V usage is TRBV5-1 and J usage is TRBJ1-1, with D unclear. The CDR3 contains 15 residues. Germline V gives CDR1 SGHRS, CDR2 YFSETQ. V lost 1 base and J 0 bases, leaving 10 bases between the germline ends. This CDR3 is CASSLTASVNTEAFF. For the CDR3, the DNA is TGCGCCAGCAGCTTGACAGCTTCAGTGAACACTGAAGCTTTCTTT.

This clonotype has more than one count but fewer than ten. This sequence may be a read error, since a much larger clone differs from it by one base. The chain uses TRBV3-1 and TRBJ2-5, with D hard to call. The ends were cut back, 0 bases at V and 11 bases at J, with 19 bases in the middle. CDR1 is LGHDT and CDR2 is YNNKEL in the germline V gene (reference sequence). The CDR3 runs to 15 residues. In DNA form, the CDR3 reads TGTGCCAGCAGCCAAGATCTGATGGCGTCGAGTGAGCAGTACTTC. This encodes CASSQDLMASSEQYF.

The J gene is TRBJ2-3, the V gene TRBV5-1, with a tentative D call TRBD1 (6 bases). V was pared by 4 bases and J by 3 bases, with 15 bases between. The CDR3 has 15 amino acids. Germline CDR1 SGHRS, CDR2 YFSETQ. The CDR3: CASSIGGRGTDTQYF. The DNA for the CDR3 is TGCGCCAGCAGCATTGGAGGAAGGGGGACAGATACGCAGTATTTT. Filled out from reference TRBV5-1 and TRBJ2-3, the complete variable domain reads KAGVTQTPRYLIKTRGQQVTLSCSPISGHRSVSWYQQTPGQGLQFLFEYFSETQRNKGNFPGRFSGRQFSNSRSEMNVSTLELGDSALYLCASSIGGRGTDTQYFGPGTRLTVL.

This clonotype showed up many times. The chain is built from TRBV2 and TRBJ1-2; no clear D gene. This CDR3 region has 13 residues. The V gene lost 3 bases and the J gene lost 0 bases, with 5 bases spanning the gap. The germline CDR1 and CDR2 sequences are SNHLY and FYNNEI. DNA for the CDR3: TGTGCCAGCAGTGATGGTGCTAACTATGGCTACACCTTC. This encodes CASSDGANYGYTF.

This clonotype was counted only a few times. A junction end diverges from the germline sequence, so it may reflect a read error. The V call is TRBV6-2 or TRBV6-3, the J call TRBJ2-1; 7 bases line up with TRBD2. The CDR3 sequence is 14 residues long. Germline lookup yields CDR1 MNHEY and CDR2 SVGEGT. The CDR3 spells CASKYLAASSEQVF. CDR3 coding DNA: TGTGCCAGCAAATATCTAGCGGCGAGTTCCGAGCAGGTCTTC.

The rearrangement uses TRBV10-3 and TRBJ2-5; no clear D gene. The DNA end is more similar to TRBJ2-7, so the J call may be wrong. This CDR3 is built from 13 residues. The germline V gene has CDR1 ENHRY and CDR2 SYGVKD. The CDR3 loop is CAISESVGYEQYF. In DNA form, the CDR3 reads TGTGCCATCAGTGAGTCGGTGGGTTACGAGCAGTACTTC.